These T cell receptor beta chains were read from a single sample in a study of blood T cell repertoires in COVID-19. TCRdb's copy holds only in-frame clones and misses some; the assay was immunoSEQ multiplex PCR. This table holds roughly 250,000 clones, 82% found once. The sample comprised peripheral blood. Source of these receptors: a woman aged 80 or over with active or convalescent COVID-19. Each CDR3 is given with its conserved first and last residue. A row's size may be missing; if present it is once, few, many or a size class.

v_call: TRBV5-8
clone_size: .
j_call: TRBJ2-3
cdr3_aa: CASSLGQIHDTQYF

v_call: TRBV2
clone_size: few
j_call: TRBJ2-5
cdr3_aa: CASRVIAGRSETQYF

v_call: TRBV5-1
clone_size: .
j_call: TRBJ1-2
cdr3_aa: CASSLGGQPVGYTF

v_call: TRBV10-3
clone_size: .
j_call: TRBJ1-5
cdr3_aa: CAISRDRSNQPQHF

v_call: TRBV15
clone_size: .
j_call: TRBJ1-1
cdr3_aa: CATSRDQNTEAFF

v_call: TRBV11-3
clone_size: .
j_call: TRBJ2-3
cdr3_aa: CASSLGTSGSTDTQYF

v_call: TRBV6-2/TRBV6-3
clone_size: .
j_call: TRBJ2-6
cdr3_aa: CASSSRLASLLGANVLTF

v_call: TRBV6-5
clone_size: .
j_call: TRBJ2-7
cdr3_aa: CASSYSQGGYEQYF

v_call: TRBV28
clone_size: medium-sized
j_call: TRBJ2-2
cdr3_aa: CASSARGLGELFF

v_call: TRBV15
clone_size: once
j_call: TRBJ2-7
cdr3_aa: CATSRDTGHYEQYF

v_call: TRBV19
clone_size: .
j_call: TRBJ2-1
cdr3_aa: CASSQRVGDEQFF

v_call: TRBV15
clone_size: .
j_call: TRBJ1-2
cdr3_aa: CATSRSDRGRDGYTF

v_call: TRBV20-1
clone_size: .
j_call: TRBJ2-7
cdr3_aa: CSASWLAGGPQYF

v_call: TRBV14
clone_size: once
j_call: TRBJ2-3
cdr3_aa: CASSQVGDKDRRYF

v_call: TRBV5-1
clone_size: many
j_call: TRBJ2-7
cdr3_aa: CASSLGTALSYEQYF

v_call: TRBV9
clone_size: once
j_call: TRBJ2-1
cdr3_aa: CASSIGTVSYNEQFF